These 2 T cell receptor beta chains were sequenced from one sample in a study of identical twins. Each CDR3 protein is one row after TCRdb ran MiXCR on the 5' RACE reads. The table has about 660,000 distinct CDR3 sequences, 8% to 9% seen once. The same data also went into a second study, on yellow fever vaccine responses in identical twins.

The sample consisted of PBMCs. The receptors come from a woman younger than 35 in good health.

The chain links TRBV25-1 to TRBJ2-3, with TRBD2 identical over 10 bases. Germline lookup yields CDR1 MGHDK and CDR2 SYGVNS. There are 15 residues in the CDR3. V lost 6 bases and J lost 2; bases outside the gene matches: 5. Here the CDR3 DNA reads TGTGCCAGCAGCCCCACTAGCGGGAACACAGATACGCAGTATTTT. Amino acids: CASSPTSGNTDTQYF.

In this sample, this clonotype turned up many times. The V gene is TRBV5-6, the J gene TRBJ2-1; D is uncertain. V shed 0 bases and J shed 0 bases, with 7 bases lying between them. CDR1 SGHDT and CDR2 YYEEEE come from the germline V gene. The CDR3 extends over 15 amino acids. CDR3 loop: CASSLGVLSYNEQFF. The DNA for the CDR3 is TGTGCCAGCAGCTTGGGTGTGCTCTCCTACAATGAGCAGTTCTTC.